The entry that follows covers one T cell receptor beta chain sequence. V lost 4 bases and J lost 6, with 13 bases in between. Germline V lookup: CDR1 SGHTS, CDR2 YDEGEE. The CDR3 totals 13 residues. This sample is part of a study of T cell changes during pregnancy in multiple sclerosis. Some clones are missing from TCRdb's copy, which holds only in-frame ones; the method was immunoSEQ multiplex PCR. Of almost 50,000 clones in the sample, 80% to 95% are singletons; the top ten hold roughly 0.98%. This receptor was obtained from a female donor with multiple sclerosis, enrolled in a pregnancy study. The chain links TRBV5-8 to TRBJ1-2; D gene unclear. Sample: peripheral blood, taken after pregnancy. CDR3 DNA sequence: TGTGCCAGCAGCGTTAGTCTGGTGCATGGCTACACCTTC. Translated: CASSVSLVHGYTF.